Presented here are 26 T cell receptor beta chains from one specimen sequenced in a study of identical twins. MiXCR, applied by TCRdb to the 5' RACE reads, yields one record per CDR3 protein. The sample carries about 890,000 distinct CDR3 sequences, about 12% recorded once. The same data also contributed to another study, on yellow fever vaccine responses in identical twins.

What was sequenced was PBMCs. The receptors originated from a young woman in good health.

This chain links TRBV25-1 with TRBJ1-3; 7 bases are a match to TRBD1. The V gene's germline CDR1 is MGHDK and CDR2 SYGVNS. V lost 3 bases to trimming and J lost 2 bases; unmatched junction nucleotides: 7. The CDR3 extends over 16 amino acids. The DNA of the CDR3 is TGTGCCAGCAGTGATCTTCAAGGGGGCCCTGGAAACACCATATATTTT. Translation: CASSDLQGGPGNTIYF.

The CDR3, as DNA: TGTGCCAGCAGGGCGCGTAGCTCCTACAATGAGCAGTTCTTC. This codes for CASRARSSYNEQFF. The chain combines TRBV11-3 with TRBJ2-1, with D unclear. This CDR3 contains 14 residues. Trimming left V 6 bases short and J 0 bases short, with 9 bases between. CDR1 and CDR2 (germline): SGHNT, YENEEA.

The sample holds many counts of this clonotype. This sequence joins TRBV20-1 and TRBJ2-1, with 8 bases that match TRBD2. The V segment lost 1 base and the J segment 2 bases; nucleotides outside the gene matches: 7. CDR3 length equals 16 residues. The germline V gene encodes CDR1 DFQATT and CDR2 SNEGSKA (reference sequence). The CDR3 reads CSARARLAFPYNEQFF. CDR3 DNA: TGCAGTGCTAGAGCCAGACTAGCGTTCCCCTACAATGAGCAGTTCTTC.

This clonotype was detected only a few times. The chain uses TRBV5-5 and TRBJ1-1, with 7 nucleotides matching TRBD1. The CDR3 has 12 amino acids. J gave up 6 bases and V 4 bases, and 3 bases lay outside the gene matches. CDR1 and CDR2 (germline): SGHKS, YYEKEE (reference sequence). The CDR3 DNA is TGTGCCAGCAGCAACACAGGGGCTGAAGCTTTCTTT. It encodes CASSNTGAEAFF.

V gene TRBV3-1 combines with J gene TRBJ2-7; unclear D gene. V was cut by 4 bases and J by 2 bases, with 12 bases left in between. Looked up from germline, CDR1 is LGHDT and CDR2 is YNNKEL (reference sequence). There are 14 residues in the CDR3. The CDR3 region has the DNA TGTGCCAGCAGCCCCGACATATTTCCCTACGAGCAGTACTTC. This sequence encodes CASSPDIFPYEQYF.

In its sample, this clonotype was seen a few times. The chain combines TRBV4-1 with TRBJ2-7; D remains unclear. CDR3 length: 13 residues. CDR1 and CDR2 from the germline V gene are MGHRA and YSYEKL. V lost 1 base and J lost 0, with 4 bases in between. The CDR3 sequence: CASSQGPSYEQYF. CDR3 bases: TGCGCCAGCAGCCAAGGGCCCTCCTACGAGCAGTACTTC.

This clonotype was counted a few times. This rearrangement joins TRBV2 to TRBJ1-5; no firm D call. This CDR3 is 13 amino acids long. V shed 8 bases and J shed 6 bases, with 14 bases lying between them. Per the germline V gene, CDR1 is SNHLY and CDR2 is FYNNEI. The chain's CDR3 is CASRRAIAQPQHF. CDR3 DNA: TGTGCCAGCCGGCGTGCCATCGCTCAGCCCCAGCATTTT.

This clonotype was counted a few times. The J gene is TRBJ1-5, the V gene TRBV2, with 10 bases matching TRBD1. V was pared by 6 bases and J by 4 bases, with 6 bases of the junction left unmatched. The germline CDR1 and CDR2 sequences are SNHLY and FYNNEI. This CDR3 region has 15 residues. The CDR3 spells CASRGGQGTNQPQHF. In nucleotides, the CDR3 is TGTGCCAGCAGGGGGGGACAGGGGACAAATCAGCCCCAGCATTTT.

CDR3 DNA: TGCAGCGTTGGGGGACACCCCGAAGCCTACGAGCAGTACTTC. The encoded protein is CSVGGHPEAYEQYF. The chain is built from TRBV29-1 and TRBJ2-7; possibly TRBD1 for D (6 bases). Deletions cut 4 bases from V and 2 bases from J, with 15 bases between. This CDR3 is 14 amino acids long. Germline values: CDR1 SQVTM, CDR2 ANQGSEA.

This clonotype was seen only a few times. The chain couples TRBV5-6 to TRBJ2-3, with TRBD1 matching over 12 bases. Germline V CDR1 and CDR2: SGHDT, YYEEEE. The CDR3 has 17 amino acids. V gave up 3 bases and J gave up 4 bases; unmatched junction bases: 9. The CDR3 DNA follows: TGTGCCAGCAGCTGGAGCGCTGGGACAGGGGGCGCAGATACGCAGTATTTT. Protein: CASSWSAGTGGADTQYF.

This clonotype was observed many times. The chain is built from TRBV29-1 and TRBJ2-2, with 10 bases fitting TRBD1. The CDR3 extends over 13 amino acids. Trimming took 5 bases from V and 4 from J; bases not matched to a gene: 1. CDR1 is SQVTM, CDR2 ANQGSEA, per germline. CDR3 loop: CSVRTGGTGELFF. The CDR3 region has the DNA TGCAGCGTTAGGACAGGGGGCACCGGGGAGCTGTTTTTT.

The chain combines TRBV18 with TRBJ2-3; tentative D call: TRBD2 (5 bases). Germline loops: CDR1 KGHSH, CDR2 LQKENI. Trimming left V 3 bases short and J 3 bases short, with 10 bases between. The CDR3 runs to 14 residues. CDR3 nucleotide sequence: TGTGCCAGCTCACCCGGGATAGTTACAGATACGCAGTATTTT. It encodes CASSPGIVTDTQYF.

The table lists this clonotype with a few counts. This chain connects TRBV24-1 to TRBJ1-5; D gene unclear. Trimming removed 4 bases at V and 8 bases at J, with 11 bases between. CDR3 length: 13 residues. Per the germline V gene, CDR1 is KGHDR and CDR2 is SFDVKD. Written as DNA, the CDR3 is TGTGCCACCAGTGAGAGGGATTCCAAGCCCCAGCATTTT. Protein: CATSERDSKPQHF.

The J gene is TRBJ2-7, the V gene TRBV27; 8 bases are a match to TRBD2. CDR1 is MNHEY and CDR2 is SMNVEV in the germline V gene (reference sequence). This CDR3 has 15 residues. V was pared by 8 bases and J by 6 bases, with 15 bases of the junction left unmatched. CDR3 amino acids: CASAPGLGEGVEQYF. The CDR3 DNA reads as TGTGCCAGCGCCCCGGGACTAGGGGAGGGGGTCGAGCAGTACTTC.

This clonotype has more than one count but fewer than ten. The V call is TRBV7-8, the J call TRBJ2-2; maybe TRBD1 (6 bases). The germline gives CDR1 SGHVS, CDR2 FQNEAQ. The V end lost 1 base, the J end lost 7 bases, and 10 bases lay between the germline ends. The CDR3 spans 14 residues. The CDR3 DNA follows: TGTGCCAGCAGCTTAGATTCAGGGGACGGGGAGCTGTTTTTT. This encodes CASSLDSGDGELFF.

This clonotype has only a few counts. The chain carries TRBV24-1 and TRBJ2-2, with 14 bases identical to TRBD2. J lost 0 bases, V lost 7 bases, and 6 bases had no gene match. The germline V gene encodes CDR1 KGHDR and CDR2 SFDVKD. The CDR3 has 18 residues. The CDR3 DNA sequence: TGTGCCACCAGCATTGGACTAGCGGGAGGAACGAACACCGGGGAGCTGTTTTTT. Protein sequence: CATSIGLAGGTNTGELFF.

The CDR3 here is CASSLGGRGISGANVLTF. For the CDR3, the DNA is TGTGCCAGCAGCTTAGGCGGCAGGGGAATTTCTGGGGCCAACGTCCTGACTTTC. The V gene is TRBV11-1, the J gene TRBJ2-6; tentative D call: TRBD1 (6 bases). Germline V gene lookup returns CDR1 SGHAT and CDR2 FQDESV (reference sequence). The CDR3 extends over 18 amino acids. V was pared by 1 base and J by 1 base, with 14 bases between.

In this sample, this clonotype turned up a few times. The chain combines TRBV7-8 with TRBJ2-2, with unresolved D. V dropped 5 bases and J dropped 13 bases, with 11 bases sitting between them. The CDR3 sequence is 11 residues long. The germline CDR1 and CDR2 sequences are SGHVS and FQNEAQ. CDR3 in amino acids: CASSTSGGLFF. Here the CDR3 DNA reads TGTGCCAGCAGCACGAGTGGCGGGCTGTTTTTT.

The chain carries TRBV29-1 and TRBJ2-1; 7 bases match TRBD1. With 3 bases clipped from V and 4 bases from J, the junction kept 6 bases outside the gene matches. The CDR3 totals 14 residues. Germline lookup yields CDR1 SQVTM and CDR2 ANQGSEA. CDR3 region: CSVDFRDSYNEQFF. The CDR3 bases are TGCAGCGTTGATTTTAGGGACAGTTACAATGAGCAGTTCTTC.

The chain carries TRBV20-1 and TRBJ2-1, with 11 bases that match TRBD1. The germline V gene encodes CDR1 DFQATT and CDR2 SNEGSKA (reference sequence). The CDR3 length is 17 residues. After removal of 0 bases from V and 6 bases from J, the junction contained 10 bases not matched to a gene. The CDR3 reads CSARDAGTGGIGNEQFF. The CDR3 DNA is TGCAGTGCTAGAGATGCGGGGACAGGGGGTATTGGCAATGAGCAGTTCTTC.

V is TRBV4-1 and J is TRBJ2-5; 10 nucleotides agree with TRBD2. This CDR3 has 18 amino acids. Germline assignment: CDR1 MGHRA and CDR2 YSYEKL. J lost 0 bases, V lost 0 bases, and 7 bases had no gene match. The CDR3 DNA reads TGCGCCAGCAGCCAAGATTGGCGGACTAGCGGACACCAAGAGACCCAGTACTTC. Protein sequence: CASSQDWRTSGHQETQYF.

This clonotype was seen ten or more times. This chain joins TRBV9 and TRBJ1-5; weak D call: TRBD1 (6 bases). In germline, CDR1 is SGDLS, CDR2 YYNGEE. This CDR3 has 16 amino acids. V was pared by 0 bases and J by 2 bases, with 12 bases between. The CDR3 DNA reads TGTGCCAGCAGCGTAGGGTCGGGGGCAGGCAATCAGCCCCAGCATTTT. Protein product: CASSVGSGAGNQPQHF.

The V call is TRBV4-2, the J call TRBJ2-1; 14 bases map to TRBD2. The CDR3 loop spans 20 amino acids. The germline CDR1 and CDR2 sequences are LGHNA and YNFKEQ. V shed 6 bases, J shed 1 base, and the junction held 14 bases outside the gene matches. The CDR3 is CASRETGTSGSKGSYNEQFF. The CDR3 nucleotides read TGTGCCAGCAGGGAAACCGGGACTAGCGGGAGTAAGGGATCCTACAATGAGCAGTTCTTC.

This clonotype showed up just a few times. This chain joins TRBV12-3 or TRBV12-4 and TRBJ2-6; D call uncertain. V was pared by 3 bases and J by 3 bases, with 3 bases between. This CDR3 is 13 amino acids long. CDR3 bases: TGTGCCAGCAGTTTTGTTGGGGCCAACGTCCTGACTTTC. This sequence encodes CASSFVGANVLTF.

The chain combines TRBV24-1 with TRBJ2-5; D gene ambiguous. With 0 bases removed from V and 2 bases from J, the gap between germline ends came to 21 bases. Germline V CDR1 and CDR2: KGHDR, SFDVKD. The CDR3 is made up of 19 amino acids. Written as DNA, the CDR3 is TGTGCCACCAGTGATTTGGCTCGGCCAGACCAGATATCACAAGAGACCCAGTACTTC. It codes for CATSDLARPDQISQETQYF.

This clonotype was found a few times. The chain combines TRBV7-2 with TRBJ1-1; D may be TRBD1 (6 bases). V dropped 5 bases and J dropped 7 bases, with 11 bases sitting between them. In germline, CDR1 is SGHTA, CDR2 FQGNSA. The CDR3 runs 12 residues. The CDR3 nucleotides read TGTGCCAGCAGCCAAGGACAGAGTGAAGCTTTCTTT. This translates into CASSQGQSEAFF.